The rows below give T cell receptor beta chains drawn from one sample of a study of cytomegalovirus exposure and HLA in healthy donors. This table comes from immunoSEQ multiplex PCR, and its TCRdb copy is limited to in-frame clones, with some not included. This table holds over 150,000 clones, roughly 71% found once. Sequenced sample: PBMCs. Receptors originate from a male donor in good health and CMV-seropositive. Each CDR3 is given with its conserved first and last residue. Fields, in order: V gene, D gene, clone size, J gene, CDR3 DNA, CDR3 protein. The D gene is left open where the match is weak. The listing skips clone size in some rows; elsewhere it reads once, few, many or a size class.

V gene: TRBV5-5
D gene: .
clone size: few
J gene: TRBJ2-2
CDR3 DNA: TGTGCCAGCAGCCCGGGACTTTACCCCAACGCCGGGGAGCTGTTTTTT
CDR3 protein: CASSPGLYPNAGELFF

V gene: TRBV4-2
D gene: .
clone size: .
J gene: TRBJ1-5
CDR3 DNA: TGTGCCAGCAGCCACAGGACAGATAGCAATCAGCCCCAGCATTTT
CDR3 protein: CASSHRTDSNQPQHF

V gene: TRBV7-9
D gene: .
clone size: once
J gene: TRBJ1-4
CDR3 DNA: TGTGCCAGCAGCTCCGACAGATCTCGGGGGGAAAAACTGTTTTTT
CDR3 protein: CASSSDRSRGEKLFF

V gene: TRBV5-1
D gene: TRBD1
clone size: .
J gene: TRBJ2-4
CDR3 DNA: TGCGCCAGCAGCCTTAACAGGGGTGCCAAAAACATTCAGTACTTC
CDR3 protein: CASSLNRGAKNIQYF

V gene: TRBV25-1
D gene: .
clone size: .
J gene: TRBJ1-2
CDR3 DNA: TGTGCCAGCATAGGGGGTCGCGGCTATGGCTACACCTTC
CDR3 protein: CASIGGRGYGYTF

V gene: TRBV6-1
D gene: .
clone size: .
J gene: TRBJ2-5
CDR3 DNA: TGTGCCAGCAGTGAAGATCGAGGTCGATGGGAGACCCAGTACTTC
CDR3 protein: CASSEDRGRWETQYF

V gene: TRBV5-1
D gene: TRBD1
clone size: .
J gene: TRBJ2-7
CDR3 DNA: TGCGCCAGCAGCAGGGGTGACAGGGGGCGGCGGGGGAACGAGCAGTACTTC
CDR3 protein: CASSRGDRGRRGNEQYF

V gene: TRBV5-8
D gene: .
clone size: .
J gene: TRBJ1-1
CDR3 DNA: TGTGCCAGCAGCCCAGGGACTGGGGCGGTCACTGAAGCTTTCTTT
CDR3 protein: CASSPGTGAVTEAFF

V gene: TRBV5-4
D gene: TRBD2
clone size: .
J gene: TRBJ2-2
CDR3 DNA: TGTGCCAGCTCCAGGGAGGGGAGCACCGGGGAGCTGTTTTTT
CDR3 protein: CASSREGSTGELFF

V gene: TRBV4-2
D gene: TRBD1
clone size: .
J gene: TRBJ2-7
CDR3 DNA: TGTGCCAGCAGCCAGACAGGGAGCGAGCAGTACTTC
CDR3 protein: CASSQTGSEQYF

V gene: TRBV9
D gene: TRBD2
clone size: .
J gene: TRBJ2-2
CDR3 DNA: TGTGCCAGCAGCGGAGGGACTAGCCCCCCCGGGGAGCTGTTTTTT
CDR3 protein: CASSGGTSPPGELFF

V gene: TRBV11-2
D gene: TRBD1
clone size: .
J gene: TRBJ2-7
CDR3 DNA: TGTGCCAGCAGAGACAGGGGGACCTACGAGCAGTACTTC
CDR3 protein: CASRDRGTYEQYF

V gene: TRBV6-6
D gene: TRBD1
clone size: .
J gene: TRBJ1-1
CDR3 DNA: TGTGCCAGCAGTTACTTCGGACAGGACGAAGCTTTCTTT
CDR3 protein: CASSYFGQDEAFF

V gene: TRBV7-2
D gene: .
clone size: .
J gene: TRBJ2-5
CDR3 DNA: TGTGCCAGCAGCTTAGTACCTACAGAAGGGACCCAGTACTTC
CDR3 protein: CASSLVPTEGTQYF

V gene: TRBV6-5
D gene: TRBD1
clone size: few
J gene: TRBJ2-7
CDR3 DNA: TGTGCCAGCAGCGTCTCGGGACAGGGAACCAGCGAGCAGTACTTC
CDR3 protein: CASSVSGQGTSEQYF

V gene: TRBV6-5
D gene: .
clone size: few
J gene: TRBJ1-2
CDR3 DNA: TGTGCCAGCAGCCGGAACCCGCAGGGGATAACGACATTGTTC
CDR3 protein: CASSRNPQGITTLF

V gene: TRBV2
D gene: TRBD1
clone size: few
J gene: TRBJ1-1
CDR3 DNA: TGTGCCAGCACCGTATTAGGGACAGGGAGGACTGAAGCTTTCTTT
CDR3 protein: CASTVLGTGRTEAFF

V gene: TRBV7-9
D gene: .
clone size: .
J gene: TRBJ1-2
CDR3 DNA: TGTGCCAGCAGCTTAGTCATGGAGAGCTATGGCTACACCTTC
CDR3 protein: CASSLVMESYGYTF

V gene: TRBV18
D gene: .
clone size: .
J gene: TRBJ2-3
CDR3 DNA: TGTGCCAGCCCAGACAGTCGAACAGATACGCAGTATTTT
CDR3 protein: CASPDSRTDTQYF

V gene: TRBV5-1
D gene: .
clone size: once
J gene: TRBJ1-3
CDR3 DNA: TGCGCCAGCAGCTTGTCGGGGGTAAACTCTGGAAACACCATATATTTT
CDR3 protein: CASSLSGVNSGNTIYF

V gene: TRBV7-7
D gene: TRBD2
clone size: .
J gene: TRBJ2-1
CDR3 DNA: TGTGCTAGCAGCTTAATCCTAGCGGGGTACAATGAGCAGTTCTTC
CDR3 protein: CASSLILAGYNEQFF

V gene: TRBV11-2
D gene: .
clone size: .
J gene: TRBJ1-6
CDR3 DNA: TGTGCCAGCAGCTTAGGGTTGAGTTCCTATAATTCACCCCTCCACTTT
CDR3 protein: CASSLGLSSYNSPLHF